One TCR beta chain is described in this entry. Its target is unknown. The entry originates in a study of shared clonotypes between healthy human individuals. Study-wide results and limits: Clonotypes shared by all four sorted-subset donors had higher generation probabilities than non-shared clonotypes.

Donors were Caucasian adults residing in Nashville, Tennessee, USA. The ends were cut back, 6 bases at V and 1 base at J, with 10 bases in the middle. This CDR3 region has 14 residues. The germline CDR1 and CDR2 sequences are MDHEN and SYDVKM. Clones were sequenced by immunoSEQ multiplex PCR, and TCRdb holds only the in-frame ones, with some missing. Of approximately 2.4 million clones listed, approximately 96% are singletons. The clonotype originates from a man between 18 and 29 years old in good health. Sequencing was done on a sample of naive CD4+ T cells sorted from blood. The subset is: CD45RA+ positively selected. The V and J genes are TRBV28 and TRBJ1-3, with D unresolved. The DNA for the CDR3 is TGTGCCAGCAGAACCTCGGGTTCTGGAAACACCATATATTTT. This sequence encodes CASRTSGSGNTIYF.